This record covers a single T cell receptor beta chain. Profiling relied on immunoSEQ multiplex PCR, and the TCRdb table lists in-frame clones only, not all of them. The sample records 380,000 or so clones, around 88% being singletons. The data are from a study of Ad26.COV2.S vaccination and SARS-CoV-2 variants. Treatment indicated: over 15 received Ad26.COV2.S at low or high dose, single or two shots; roughly five received placebo; per-sample allocation not given. On day 63 after the first injection, vaccine and placebo recipients gave samples. Source: peripheral blood, taken in a trial of Ad26.COV2.S vaccine versus placebo. The sequence came from a person between 18 and 65 years old who received the Ad26.COV2.S COVID-19 vaccine or a placebo.

The CDR3 coding sequence is TGCAGCGCTGTCCCGGGGGAGGGCTATGGCTACACCTTC. Protein: CSAVPGEGYGYTF. This rearrangement joins TRBV29-1 to TRBJ1-2, with D possibly being TRBD1 (5 bases). The CDR3 consists of 13 residues. Trimming removed 7 bases from V and 4 bases from J, with 16 bases in between. The V gene's germline CDR1 is SQVTM and CDR2 ANQGSEA.